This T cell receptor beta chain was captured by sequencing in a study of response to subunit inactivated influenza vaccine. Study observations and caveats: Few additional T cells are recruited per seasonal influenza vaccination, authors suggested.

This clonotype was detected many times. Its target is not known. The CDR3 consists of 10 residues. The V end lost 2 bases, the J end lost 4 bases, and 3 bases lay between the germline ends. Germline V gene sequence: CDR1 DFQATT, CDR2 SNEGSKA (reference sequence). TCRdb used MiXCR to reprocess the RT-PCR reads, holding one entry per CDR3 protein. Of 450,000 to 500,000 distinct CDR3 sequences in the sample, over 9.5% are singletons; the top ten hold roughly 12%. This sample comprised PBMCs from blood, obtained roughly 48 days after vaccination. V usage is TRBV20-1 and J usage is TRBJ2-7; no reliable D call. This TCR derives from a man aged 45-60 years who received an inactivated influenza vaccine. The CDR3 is CSARKYEQYF. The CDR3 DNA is TGCAGTGCTAGAAAATACGAGCAGTACTTC.